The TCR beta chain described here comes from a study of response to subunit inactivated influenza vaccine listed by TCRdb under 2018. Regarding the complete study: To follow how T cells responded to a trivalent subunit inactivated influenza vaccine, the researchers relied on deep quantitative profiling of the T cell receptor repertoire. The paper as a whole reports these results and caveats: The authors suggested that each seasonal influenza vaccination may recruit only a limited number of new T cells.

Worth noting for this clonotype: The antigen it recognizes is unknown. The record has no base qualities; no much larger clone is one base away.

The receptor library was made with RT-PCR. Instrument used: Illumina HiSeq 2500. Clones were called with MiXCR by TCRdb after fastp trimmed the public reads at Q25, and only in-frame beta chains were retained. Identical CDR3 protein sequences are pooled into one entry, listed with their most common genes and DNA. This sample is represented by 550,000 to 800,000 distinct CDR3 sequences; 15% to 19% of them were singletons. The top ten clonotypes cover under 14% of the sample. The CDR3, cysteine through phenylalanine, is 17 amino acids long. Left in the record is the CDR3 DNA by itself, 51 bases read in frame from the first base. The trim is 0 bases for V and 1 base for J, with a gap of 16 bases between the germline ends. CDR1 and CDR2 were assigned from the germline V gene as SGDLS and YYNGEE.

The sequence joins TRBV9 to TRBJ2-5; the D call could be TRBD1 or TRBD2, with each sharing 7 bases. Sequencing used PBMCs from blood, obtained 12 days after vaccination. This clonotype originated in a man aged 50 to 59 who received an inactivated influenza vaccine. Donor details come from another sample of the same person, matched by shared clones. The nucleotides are TGTGCCAGCAGCGTAGAGGGAGGGGGCTATTTCCAAGAGACCCAGTACTTC. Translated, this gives CASSVEGGGYFQETQYF.